This T cell receptor beta chain is from a study of OX40 agonist ivuxolimab in advanced cancers. Here immunoSEQ multiplex PCR was the method, and the copy in TCRdb shows in-frame clones only, minus some. The sample includes some 70,000 clones, 75% to 90% seen only once; the top ten take approximately 2.5%. This CDR3 has 12 residues. Germline CDR1 reads GTSNPN; CDR2 reads SVGIG (reference sequence). Deletions cut 0 bases from V and 6 bases from J, with 8 bases between. Sequencing was performed on CD4+ or CD8+ T cells sorted from blood, taken in a trial of the OX40 agonist ivuxolimab. The source of this sequence is an adult with an advanced solid tumor such as melanoma, head and neck, liver or kidney cancer. The chain links TRBV30 to TRBJ1-1, with D unresolved. As DNA, the CDR3 is TGTGCCTGGAGTGTATTTAACGCTGAAGCTTTCTTT. Encoded protein: CAWSVFNAEAFF.